The subject of this entry is one T cell receptor (beta chain). The antigen is undetermined. This sample is drawn from a study of PD-1 blockade in classical Hodgkin lymphoma. Assay: immunoSEQ multiplex PCR; the TCRdb copy retains only in-frame clones and omits some. The sample has approximately 45,000 clones, roughly 93% seen once. Time point indicated: newly diagnosed, previously untreated cHL patient sample. PBMCs from patients with newly diagnosed, untreated classical Hodgkin lymphoma served as a comparison group for the relapsed/refractory trial patients. Study-level findings and limits: Baseline TCR diversity was reportedly lower in newly diagnosed patients than in healthy donors. It was reported as lower still in relapsed/refractory patients. Repertoire differences lack defined causes, possibly disease activity or prior therapy.

The V gene's germline CDR1 is DFQATT and CDR2 SNEGSKA (reference sequence). The V gene lost 6 bases and the J gene lost 7 bases, with 9 bases spanning the gap. This CDR3 spans 10 amino acids. The V call is TRBV20-1, the J call TRBJ1-2, with unresolved D. This TCR was recovered from a human donor with classical Hodgkin lymphoma. Sequences were obtained from peripheral blood mononuclear cells (PBMCs). CDR3 amino acids: CSAEVAGYTF. CDR3 sequence (DNA): TGCAGTGCGGAAGTAGCTGGCTACACCTTC.